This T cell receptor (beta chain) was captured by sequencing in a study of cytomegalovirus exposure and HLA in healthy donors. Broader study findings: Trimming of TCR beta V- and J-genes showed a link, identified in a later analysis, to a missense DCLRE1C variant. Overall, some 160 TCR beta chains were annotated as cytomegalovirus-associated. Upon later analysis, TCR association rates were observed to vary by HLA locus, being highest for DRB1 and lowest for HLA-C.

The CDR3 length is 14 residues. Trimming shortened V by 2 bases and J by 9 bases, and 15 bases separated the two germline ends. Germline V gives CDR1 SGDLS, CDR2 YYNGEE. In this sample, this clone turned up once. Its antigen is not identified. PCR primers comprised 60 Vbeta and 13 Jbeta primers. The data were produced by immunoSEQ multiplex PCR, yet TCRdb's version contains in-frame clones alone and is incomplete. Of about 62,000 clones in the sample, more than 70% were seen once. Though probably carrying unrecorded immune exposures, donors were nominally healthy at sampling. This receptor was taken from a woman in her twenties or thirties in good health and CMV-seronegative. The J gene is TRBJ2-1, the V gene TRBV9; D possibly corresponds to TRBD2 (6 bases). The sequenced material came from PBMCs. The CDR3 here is CASSVAGRVGEQFF. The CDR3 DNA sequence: TGTGCCAGCAGCGTGGCGGGAAGGGTCGGTGAGCAGTTCTTC.